Presented here are 29 T cell receptor beta chains from one specimen sequenced in a study of blood T cell repertoires in COVID-19. The table came from immunoSEQ multiplex PCR; TCRdb's copy has only in-frame clones and leaves some out. The table lists over 130,000 clones, around 87% of them singletons. The sample taken for sequencing was peripheral blood. All receptors derive from a human donor in a cohort sampled during active COVID-19.

V and J are TRBV27 and TRBJ2-2, with TRBD1 matching over 7 bases. The CDR3 sequence is 14 residues long. Looked up from germline, CDR1 is MNHEY and CDR2 is SMNVEV (reference sequence). J lost 6 bases, V lost 9 bases, and 10 bases had no gene match. CDR3 protein: CASRRGQGAGELFF. CDR3 coding DNA: TGTGCCAGTAGAAGAGGGCAGGGGGCCGGGGAGCTGTTTTTT.

Turning to this clone: The same CDR3 can be traced to other DNA sequences in this sample. The CDR3 nucleotides are TGCGCCAGCAGCTTGGGTCAGGGTAGCAATCAGCCCCAGCATTTT. As protein: CASSLGQGSNQPQHF. The chain joins TRBV5-1 to TRBJ1-5; tentative D call: TRBD1 (5 bases). CDR3 length: 15 amino acids. The V gene lost 0 bases and the J gene lost 0 bases, with 7 bases spanning the gap. Germline assignment: CDR1 SGHRS and CDR2 YFSETQ.

J is TRBJ2-4 and V is TRBV7-9, with TRBD1 matching 7 bases. The CDR3 is 16 amino acids. The V gene's germline CDR1 is SEHNR and CDR2 FQNEAQ (reference sequence). V lost 5 bases and J lost 1; bases outside the gene matches: 8. DNA of the CDR3: TGTGCCAGCAGCCAACAGGGGCGCCACGCCAAAAACATTCAGTACTTC. This encodes CASSQQGRHAKNIQYF. Filled out from reference TRBV7-9 and TRBJ2-4, the complete variable domain reads DTGVSQNPRHKITKRGQNVTFRCDPISEHNRLYWYRQTLGQGPEFLTYFQNEAQLEKSRLLSDRFSAERPKGSFSTLEIQRTEQGDSAMYLCASSQQGRHAKNIQYFGAGTRLSVL.

J is TRBJ2-1 and V is TRBV7-3; maybe TRBD2 (5 bases). The CDR3 is 13 residues long. Trimming shortened V by 3 bases and J by 9 bases, and 12 bases separated the two germline ends. Germline values: CDR1 SGHTA, CDR2 FQGTGA. CDR3 in amino acids: CASSFDSRGEQFF. DNA for the CDR3: TGTGCCAGCAGCTTCGACTCTCGGGGTGAGCAGTTCTTC.

The gene calls are TRBV29-1 and TRBJ2-3; D is perhaps TRBD2 (6 bases). The germline V gene has CDR1 SQVTM and CDR2 ANQGSEA. The CDR3 sequence is 15 residues long. Trimming removed 3 bases at V and 3 bases at J, with 16 bases between. CDR3 sequence (DNA): TGCAGCGTTGATTTATCCGGGAGCCTAACAGATACGCAGTATTTT. The encoded protein is CSVDLSGSLTDTQYF.

The chain couples TRBV5-4 to TRBJ1-2, with D hard to call. The V and J ends lost 4 bases and 8 bases respectively, with 15 bases between them. This CDR3 has 13 amino acids. From germline, CDR1 is SGHNT and CDR2 YYREEE (reference sequence). CDR3 sequence: CASSISPQEGYTF. Here the CDR3 DNA reads TGTGCCAGCAGCATCAGTCCTCAGGAAGGCTACACCTTC.

The rearrangement uses TRBV28 and TRBJ1-2; TRBD1 agrees at 8 bases. Germline assignment: CDR1 MDHEN and CDR2 SYDVKM. The CDR3 runs 13 residues. V lost 8 bases, J lost 4 bases, and 6 bases stayed unmatched. The CDR3 loop reads CASVGQGSYGYTF. The CDR3 coding sequence is TGTGCCAGCGTCGGACAGGGCTCCTATGGCTACACCTTC.

The chain combines TRBV30 with TRBJ2-7, with 11 bases lining up with TRBD1. Germline V gene sequence: CDR1 GTSNPN, CDR2 SVGIG (reference sequence). This CDR3 is built from 16 residues. J gave up 3 bases and V 5 bases, and 12 bases lay outside the gene matches. Here the CDR3 DNA reads TGTGCCTGGGCACCTGGGGACAGGGGGACAAACTACGAGCAGTACTTC. This translates into CAWAPGDRGTNYEQYF.

The chain has TRBV20-1 and TRBJ1-1; D unresolved. Between the trimmed V and J ends, which lost 3 bases and 8 bases, there was a span of 16 bases. This CDR3 has 13 residues. The germline gives CDR1 DFQATT, CDR2 SNEGSKA (reference sequence). CDR3 in DNA: TGCAGTGCTAGTGTGAGGCTCCTCGGGGAAGCTTTCTTT. Its translation is CSASVRLLGEAFF.

V usage is TRBV9 and J usage is TRBJ2-3, with 7 bases aligning to TRBD2. V gave up 0 bases and J gave up 2 bases; unmatched junction bases: 9. The CDR3 is 17 amino acids. Per germline, CDR1 SGDLS and CDR2 YYNGEE. The CDR3, as DNA: TGTGCCAGCAGCGTAGGATGGGGGGGTCAAATCACAGATACGCAGTATTTT. It is translated as CASSVGWGGQITDTQYF.

V gene TRBV5-1 combines with J gene TRBJ2-1; D uncertain. There are 17 residues in the CDR3. Germline loops: CDR1 SGHRS, CDR2 YFSETQ. V was trimmed by 0 bases and J by 2 bases, leaving 15 bases between them. The CDR3 here is CASSLDSLMYPYNEQFF. In DNA, the CDR3 is TGCGCCAGCAGCTTGGACTCTCTAATGTATCCCTACAATGAGCAGTTCTTC.

The chain has TRBV3-1 (or the pseudogene TRBV3-2) and TRBJ1-5, with TRBD1 as a possible D gene (6 bases). Trimming removed 0 bases at V and 6 bases at J, with 15 bases between. Per germline, CDR1 LGHDT and CDR2 YNNKEL (reference sequence). The CDR3 extends over 16 amino acids. CDR3 bases: TGTGCCAGCAGCCAAGACCCGACAGGAAGTAGTCAGCCCCAGCATTTT. Encoded protein: CASSQDPTGSSQPQHF.

The gene calls are TRBV19 and TRBJ2-1, with 8 bases fitting TRBD2. V lost 10 bases to trimming and J lost 3 bases; unmatched junction nucleotides: 8. Per germline, CDR1 LNHDA and CDR2 SQIVND (reference sequence). The CDR3 is made up of 14 amino acids. In DNA, the CDR3 is TGTGCCACTAGCGGGTCCCTCGTCTACAATGAGCAGTTCTTC. This encodes CATSGSLVYNEQFF.

Many counts were recorded for this clone. One end of the junction fails to match germline, which may point to a read error. The chain employs TRBV7-7 and TRBJ1-4; perhaps TRBD1 as D (6 bases). The CDR3 runs 18 residues. CDR1 is SSHAT and CDR2 is FNYEAQ in the germline V gene (reference sequence). This CDR3 reads CASSLAGAEVATNEKLFF. In DNA form, the CDR3 reads TGTGCTAGCAGCTTAGCAGGGGCTGAGGTTGCAACTAATGAAAAACTGTTTTTT.

V usage is TRBV15 and J usage is TRBJ2-1, with 13 nucleotides matching TRBD2. The CDR3 has 16 amino acids. The germline V gene has CDR1 LNHNV and CDR2 YYDKDF (reference sequence). Trimming took 7 bases from V and 4 from J; bases not matched to a gene: 7. The CDR3 region is CATTPRTSGGYNEQFF. The CDR3 bases are TGTGCCACCACCCCTCGGACTAGCGGGGGATACAATGAGCAGTTCTTC. The variable domain in full, with the rest retrieved from reference TRBV15 and TRBJ2-1, is DAMVIQNPRYQVTQFGKPVTLSCSQTLNHNVMYWYQQKSSQAPKLLFHYYDKDFNNEADTPDNFQSRRPNTSFCFLDIRSPGLGDTAMYLCATTPRTSGGYNEQFFGPGTRLTVL.

The chain has TRBV19 and TRBJ2-1, with 7 bases aligning to TRBD2. The CDR3 has 16 residues. Trimming took 4 bases from V and 8 from J; bases not matched to a gene: 14. Germline V gene data show CDR1 as LNHDA and CDR2 as SQIVND (reference sequence). The CDR3 sequence: CASSTRRPGGGDEQFF. The CDR3 DNA reads TGTGCCAGTAGTACCCGAAGGCCTGGGGGAGGGGATGAGCAGTTCTTC.

The V gene is TRBV5-1, the J gene TRBJ1-1; the D gene is possibly TRBD1 (5 bases). There are 14 residues in the CDR3. V lost 2 bases to trimming and J lost 6 bases, with 14 bases between them. Germline V lookup: CDR1 SGHRS, CDR2 YFSETQ. In nucleotides, the CDR3 is TGCGCCAGCAGCTTCCAGGGAGGGCCTGCTGAAGCTTTCTTT. Residues: CASSFQGGPAEAFF.

J is TRBJ2-7 and V is TRBV27, with D maybe TRBD1 (5 bases). Germline V gene sequence: CDR1 MNHEY, CDR2 SMNVEV (reference sequence). Trimming pared 0 bases from V and 4 bases from J, leaving 13 bases between. The length of the CDR3 is 15 residues. CDR3 in amino acids: CASSLSLVGLYEQYF. The DNA of the CDR3 is TGTGCCAGCAGTTTATCTCTAGTGGGGCTATACGAGCAGTACTTC.

Concerning this clone: The identical CDR3 is also encoded by other nucleotide sequences in the sample. This sequence joins TRBV28 and TRBJ2-4; tentatively, D is TRBD2 (6 bases). Looked up from germline, CDR1 is MDHEN and CDR2 is SYDVKM. V dropped 6 bases and J dropped 0 bases, with 9 bases sitting between them. The CDR3 totals 14 residues. The CDR3 protein is CASSPGGAKNIQYF. The CDR3 nucleotides read TGTGCCAGCAGCCCCGGGGGAGCCAAAAACATTCAGTACTTC.

The chain has TRBV6-5 and TRBJ2-1; D is perhaps TRBD1 (5 bases). The CDR3 totals 15 residues. CDR1 and CDR2 from the germline V gene are MNHEY and SVGAGI. Between the trimmed V and J ends, which lost 3 bases and 0 bases, there was a span of 9 bases. The CDR3: CASSYDDSSYNEQFF. In nucleotides, the CDR3 is TGTGCCAGCAGTTATGATGACAGCTCCTACAATGAGCAGTTCTTC.

The rearrangement links TRBV6-1 to TRBJ1-6; no reliable D call. Germline V lookup: CDR1 MNHNS, CDR2 SASEGT. The CDR3 is made up of 16 amino acids. Trimming took 4 bases from V and 0 from J, leaving 10 bases between them. The CDR3 loop reads CASSVVQSSYNSPLHF. The CDR3 DNA reads TGTGCCAGCAGTGTTGTACAGAGCTCCTATAATTCACCCCTCCACTTT.

This clone was seen a handful of times. V usage is TRBV9 and J usage is TRBJ2-1; 8 positions match TRBD1. The germline CDR1 and CDR2 sequences are SGDLS and YYNGEE. V shed 0 bases, J shed 3 bases, and the junction held 5 bases outside the gene matches. The CDR3 is 16 residues long. The CDR3 here is CASSVAPGQGYNEQFF. CDR3 sequence (DNA): TGTGCCAGCAGCGTAGCTCCCGGACAGGGCTACAATGAGCAGTTCTTC.

This chain joins TRBV28 and TRBJ1-2; 8 bases map to TRBD1. The CDR3 runs to 18 residues. Germline CDR1 MDHEN, CDR2 SYDVKM. The V gene end was trimmed by 1 base and the J gene end by 0 bases; junction bases not matched to a gene: 10. The chain's CDR3 is CASSLFHGQGRTNYGYTF. CDR3 bases: TGTGCCAGCAGTTTATTCCACGGACAGGGTCGAACTAACTATGGCTACACCTTC.

V and J are TRBV4-1 and TRBJ1-1; a weak D match, TRBD1 (5 bases). The V and J ends lost 4 bases and 4 bases respectively, with 22 bases between them. CDR1 is MGHRA, CDR2 YSYEKL, per germline. CDR3 length: 17 residues. The CDR3 nucleotides read TGCGCCAGCAGCCCCTCGGAGTCAGGGATTTTAAGCACTGAAGCTTTCTTT. This sequence encodes CASSPSESGILSTEAFF.

V is TRBV2 and J is TRBJ1-6; 8 bases are shared with TRBD1. This CDR3 has 15 amino acids. Trimming removed 6 bases from V and 7 bases from J; junction bases left unmatched: 8. CDR1 is SNHLY, CDR2 FYNNEI, per germline. CDR3 loop: CASSYPTGVNSPLHF. The CDR3 nucleotides are TGTGCCAGCAGCTACCCGACAGGGGTAAATTCACCCCTCCACTTT. Filled out from reference TRBV2 and TRBJ1-6, the complete variable domain reads EPEVTQTPSHQVTQMGQEVILRCVPISNHLYFYWYRQILGQKVEFLVSFYNNEISEKSEIFDDQFSVERPDGSNFTLKIRSTKLEDSAMYFCASSYPTGVNSPLHFGNGTRLTVT.

The CDR3: CASSQVSGNTEAFF. CDR3 DNA: TGTGCCAGCAGCCAGGTTTCGGGGAACACTGAAGCTTTCTTT. The chain is built from TRBV3-1 (or the pseudogene TRBV3-2) and TRBJ1-1; D is unclear. Per the germline V gene, CDR1 is LGHDT and CDR2 is YNNKEL (reference sequence). The ends were cut back, 3 bases at V and 1 base at J, with 9 bases in the middle. This CDR3 is built from 14 residues.

The chain has TRBV2 and TRBJ1-6; D gene unclear. The CDR3 contains 14 residues. Trimming removed 6 bases from V and 2 bases from J, with 8 bases in between. Germline CDR1 reads SNHLY; CDR2 reads FYNNEI. Written as DNA, the CDR3 is TGTGCCAGCAGGGGCGGGGCCTATAATTCACCCCTCCACTTT. This gives the protein CASRGGAYNSPLHF.

The V call is TRBV5-1, the J call TRBJ2-2; D might be TRBD2 (6 bases). Deletions cut 4 bases from V and 3 bases from J, with 16 bases between. This CDR3 has 16 amino acids. Germline V gene sequence: CDR1 SGHRS, CDR2 YFSETQ. DNA for the CDR3: TGCGCCAGCAGCGGGAAAGCGGGCCATTACACCGGGGAGCTGTTTTTT. It codes for CASSGKAGHYTGELFF.

The chain's CDR3 is CASSPRLAGTNTGELFF. CDR3 nucleotide sequence: TGTGCCAGCAGTCCCCGACTAGCGGGAACGAACACCGGGGAGCTGTTTTTT. The J gene is TRBJ2-2, the V gene TRBV6-2 or TRBV6-3, with 11 nucleotides matching TRBD2. The CDR3 covers 17 residues. The V gene's germline CDR1 is MNHEY and CDR2 SVGEGT. The ends lost 5 bases at V and 0 bases at J; junction bases unmatched: 5.